One sample yielded the 21 T cell receptor beta chains listed below, sequenced in a study of blood T cells in healthy people across ages. The second PCR ran about 6 to 11 cycles with a sample-barcoded 5' primer and J-beta primers. MiXCR, run by TCRdb on the 5' RACE reads, gives a single entry per CDR3 protein. This sample has about 1,500,000 distinct CDR3 sequences, with roughly 40% found just once. Sample: blood. The source of these receptors is a woman younger than 35 in good health.

This rearrangement joins TRBV2 to TRBJ1-5, with 8 positions matching TRBD1. The CDR3 totals 15 residues. CDR1 is SNHLY and CDR2 is FYNNEI in the germline V gene. Unmatched junction bases numbered 9, after V lost 7 bases and J lost 4 bases. CDR3 nucleotide sequence: TGTGCCAGCACCGAATCAGGACAGGGTAATCAGCCCCAGCATTTT. Its translation is CASTESGQGNQPQHF.

The genes are TRBV10-3 and TRBJ2-7; unclear D gene. Trimming stripped 3 bases from V and 3 bases from J, with 3 bases between. Germline V gene lookup returns CDR1 ENHRY and CDR2 SYGVKD. The CDR3 extends over 11 amino acids. The CDR3 DNA reads as TGTGCCATCAGTGATTACTACGAGCAGTACTTC. Translation: CAISDYYEQYF.

This chain uses TRBV5-1 with TRBJ2-7, with 7 bases identical to TRBD2. The V and J ends lost 0 bases and 5 bases, in that order; junction bases with no gene match: 8. Germline V lookup: CDR1 SGHRS, CDR2 YFSETQ. CDR3 length equals 15 residues. CDR3: CASSLEGRERHEQYF. In DNA, the CDR3 is TGCGCCAGCAGCTTGGAAGGGCGGGAGAGGCACGAGCAGTACTTC.

In its sample, this clonotype was seen once. V and J are TRBV20-1 and TRBJ2-5, with TRBD2 identical over 10 bases. V lost 2 bases to trimming and J lost 0 bases; unmatched junction nucleotides: 3. There are 15 residues in the CDR3. Germline values: CDR1 DFQATT, CDR2 SNEGSKA (reference sequence). CDR3: CSARRTSGYQETQYF. The CDR3 bases are TGCAGTGCTAGAAGGACTAGCGGATACCAAGAGACCCAGTACTTC.

This rearrangement joins TRBV18 to TRBJ1-1; D is undetermined. This CDR3 spans 14 amino acids. The germline V gene encodes CDR1 KGHSH and CDR2 LQKENI. Trimming pared 1 base from V and 4 bases from J, leaving 10 bases between. The CDR3 bases are TGTGCCAGCTCACCACAGGAACCCGGCACTGAAGCTTTCTTT. As protein: CASSPQEPGTEAFF.

Written as DNA, the CDR3 is TGTGCCAGCAGCTTACTTACTAGCGGGAGTCGTGAGCAGTTCTTC. Its translation is CASSLLTSGSREQFF. This chain links TRBV5-6 with TRBJ2-1; the match to TRBD2 covers 11 bases. Germline V gives CDR1 SGHDT, CDR2 YYEEEE. This CDR3 spans 15 amino acids. Losses at the gene ends were 2 bases for V and 9 bases for J; bases not matched to a gene: 7.

The chain joins TRBV6-5 to TRBJ2-5, with TRBD2 identical over 14 bases. The CDR3 is made up of 16 amino acids. Losses at the gene ends were 4 bases for V and 4 bases for J; bases not matched to a gene: 5. Germline CDR1 MNHEY, CDR2 SVGAGI. The CDR3 DNA follows: TGTGCCAGCAGTTCCCGGGGACTAGCGGGAGTAGAGACCCAGTACTTC. Residues: CASSSRGLAGVETQYF.

This clonotype has a single count. The junction does not match germline at one end; this may be a read error. The chain recombines TRBV7-9 with TRBJ1-2; 7 nucleotides line up with TRBD1. In germline, CDR1 is SEHNR, CDR2 FQNEAQ (reference sequence). This CDR3 is built from 15 residues. Here the CDR3 reads CGSSLDRDRTGGYTF. The DNA for the CDR3 is TGTGGCAGCAGCTTGGATCGGGACAGAACGGGAGGCTACACCTTC. Complete variable domain (other parts from reference TRBV7-9 and TRBJ1-2): DTGVSQNPRHKITKRGQNVTFRCDPISEHNRLYWYRQTLGQGPEFLTYFQNEAQLEKSRLLSDRFSAERPKGSFSTLEIQRTEQGDSAMYLCGSSLDRDRTGGYTFGSGTRLTVV.

This clonotype was counted between two and nine times. The gene calls are TRBV5-1 and TRBJ2-5, with 7 positions matching TRBD2. The J segment lost 5 bases and the V segment lost 0 bases, leaving 4 bases of the junction unmatched. The CDR3 covers 14 residues. CDR1 and CDR2 (germline): SGHRS, YFSETQ. The CDR3 sequence: CASSLGEGFETQYF. The CDR3 DNA follows: TGCGCCAGCAGCTTGGGGGAGGGGTTTGAGACCCAGTACTTC.

This chain links TRBV3-1 with TRBJ2-1, with TRBD2 matching over 8 bases. V shed 3 bases, J shed 8 bases, and the junction held 12 bases outside the gene matches. CDR3 length: 16 residues. The germline V gene encodes CDR1 LGHDT and CDR2 YNNKEL (reference sequence). CDR3 bases: TGTGCCAGCAGCCACGATGGGACTAGGCCCCGGGATGAGCAGTTCTTC. Protein sequence: CASSHDGTRPRDEQFF.

The chain links TRBV4-1 to TRBJ2-5, with D unclear. The CDR3 runs 15 residues. CDR1 is MGHRA, CDR2 YSYEKL, per germline. The V end lost 4 bases, the J end lost 2 bases, and 14 bases lay between the germline ends. CDR3 loop: CASSPHILAQETQYF. The CDR3 DNA is TGCGCCAGCAGCCCTCATATATTGGCTCAAGAGACCCAGTACTTC.

There are a few counts of this clonotype. The V gene is TRBV2, the J gene TRBJ2-3; TRBD2 agrees at 14 bases. The germline V gene has CDR1 SNHLY and CDR2 FYNNEI. The junction had 8 bases not matched to a gene; V was cut back by 5 bases and J by 4 bases. The CDR3 has 17 amino acids. The CDR3 here is CASSPGTSGGSADTQYF. CDR3 DNA: TGTGCCAGCAGTCCCGGGACTAGCGGGGGATCGGCAGATACGCAGTATTTT.

V usage is TRBV3-1 and J usage is TRBJ2-4; TRBD1 aligns across 12 bases. Trimming at V came to 4 bases and at J to 7 bases, leaving 11 bases not matched to a gene. The CDR3 loop spans 17 amino acids. Germline CDR1 is LGHDT and CDR2 is YNNKEL (reference sequence). The CDR3 coding sequence is TGTGCCAGCAGCCGGAATCCGGGACAGGGGGCAACGAACATTCAGTACTTC. Encoded protein: CASSRNPGQGATNIQYF. The full variable domain, with the rest looked up from reference TRBV3-1 and TRBJ2-4, is DTAVSQTPKYLVTQMGNDKSIKCEQNLGHDTMYWYKQDSKKFLKIMFSYNNKELIINETVPNRFSPKSPDKAHLNLHINSLELGDSAVYFCASSRNPGQGATNIQYFGAGTRLSVL.

In this sample, this clonotype turned up a few times. The rearrangement uses TRBV6-1 and TRBJ1-2; weak D call: TRBD1 (5 bases). With 0 bases removed from V and 0 bases from J, the gap between germline ends came to 20 bases. The CDR3 covers 19 residues. Germline loops: CDR1 MNHNS, CDR2 SASEGT. In nucleotides, the CDR3 is TGTGCCAGCAGTGAAGCAGAGGGGTATGGTCCATGGTCTAACTATGGCTACACCTTC. Amino acid sequence: CASSEAEGYGPWSNYGYTF.

The CDR3 sequence is CATWLGRQGTYNEQFF. In DNA form, the CDR3 reads TGTGCCACCTGGTTGGGACGACAGGGGACCTACAATGAGCAGTTCTTC. The V and J genes are TRBV10-3 and TRBJ2-1; 8 nucleotides agree with TRBD1. Germline CDR1 reads ENHRY; CDR2 reads SYGVKD. V dropped 10 bases and J dropped 2; count of bases not matched to a gene: 13. The CDR3 sequence is 16 residues long.

V usage is TRBV7-6 and J usage is TRBJ1-4, with D possibly being TRBD1 (6 bases). Trimming shortened V by 0 bases and J by 5 bases, and 10 bases separated the two germline ends. Germline CDR1 and CDR2: SGHVS and FNYEAQ. The CDR3 has 15 residues. The CDR3: CASSLAGGVNEKLFF. The CDR3 region has the DNA TGTGCCAGCAGCTTAGCGGGGGGCGTAAATGAAAAACTGTTTTTT. The complete variable domain, with remaining parts taken from reference TRBV7-6 and TRBJ1-4, reads GAGVSQSPRYKVTKRGQDVALRCDPISGHVSLYWYRQALGQGPEFLTYFNYEAQQDKSGLPNDRFSAERPEGSISTLTIQRTEQRDSAMYRCASSLAGGVNEKLFFGSGTQLSVL.

The genes are TRBV20-1 and TRBJ2-3; TRBD2 is a possible D gene (5 bases). V was pared by 4 bases and J by 4 bases, with 21 bases between. The CDR3 covers 16 residues. Germline CDR1 reads DFQATT; CDR2 reads SNEGSKA (reference sequence). CDR3 sequence reads: CSATAQRLVLADTQYF. CDR3 bases: TGCAGTGCTACCGCCCAGCGGCTAGTTTTAGCAGATACGCAGTATTTT.

This clonotype was seen a handful of times. The V and J genes are TRBV2 and TRBJ1-2; D is undetermined. The germline gives CDR1 SNHLY, CDR2 FYNNEI. The CDR3 length is 14 residues. Trimming took 1 base from V and 2 from J, leaving 8 bases between them. The CDR3 region is CASSEEGGNYGYTF. The CDR3 DNA follows: TGTGCCAGCAGTGAAGAGGGTGGCAACTATGGCTACACCTTC.

This clonotype was found once. A much larger clone differs from this one at a single base, so this may be a read error. The chain couples TRBV12-3 or TRBV12-4 to TRBJ2-4; 11 bases match TRBD2. The J call may not be correct, given that the DNA end is closer to TRBJ2-7. The CDR3 is made up of 15 amino acids. The CDR3 bases are TGTGCCGGCAGCTCTACTAGCGGGGGCTCCTACGAGCAGTACTTC. Residues: CAGSSTSGGSYEQYF.

The J gene is TRBJ2-5, the V gene TRBV20-1; D is perhaps TRBD2 (6 bases). Germline V gene lookup returns CDR1 DFQATT and CDR2 SNEGSKA (reference sequence). V lost 4 bases, J lost 2 bases, and 8 bases lay in between. This CDR3 has 12 amino acids. The CDR3 sequence is CSANSGQETQYF. Written as DNA, the CDR3 is TGCAGTGCTAATAGCGGACAAGAGACCCAGTACTTC.

This clonotype was seen a few times. The CDR3 coding sequence is TGTGCCAGCAGCTCACAACAGGGGTTCGAGCAGTACTTC. Its protein product is CASSSQQGFEQYF. The V and J genes are TRBV9 and TRBJ2-7; 7 bases match TRBD1. Per germline, CDR1 SGDLS and CDR2 YYNGEE. This CDR3 comprises 13 residues. V was pared by 4 bases and J by 6 bases, with 7 bases of the junction left unmatched.